These 23 T cell receptor beta chains were sequenced from one sample in a study of shared clonotypes between healthy human individuals. The naive CD8 subset, CD45RO-negative cells positively selected for CCR7, excluded terminally differentiated effector memory CD45RA+ cells. Sequencing used immunoSEQ multiplex PCR; TCRdb keeps in-frame clones, though not all of them. The table shows hundreds of thousands of clones, with 95% to 98% occurring only once. The sequenced sample was naive CD8+ T cells sorted from blood. The receptors derive from a young man in good health.

J is TRBJ1-6 and V is TRBV7-9; tentative D call: TRBD1 (5 bases). The V and J ends lost 5 bases and 0 bases respectively, with 11 bases between them. The germline V gene has CDR1 SEHNR and CDR2 FQNEAQ (reference sequence). There are 16 residues in the CDR3. Here the CDR3 DNA reads TGTGCCAGCAGCCCTGGGACTAGCTCCTATAATTCACCCCTCCACTTT. Encoded protein: CASSPGTSSYNSPLHF.

The chain uses TRBV7-8 and TRBJ2-7, with 14 positions matching TRBD2. This CDR3 is 16 amino acids long. The ends lost 6 bases at V and 1 base at J; junction bases unmatched: 5. The germline CDR1 and CDR2 sequences are SGHVS and FQNEAQ. In DNA form, the CDR3 reads TGTGCCAGCAGATTCGGGACTAGCGGGAGTTCCTACGAGCAGTACTTC. Protein: CASRFGTSGSSYEQYF. The full variable domain, with the rest looked up from reference TRBV7-8 and TRBJ2-7, is GAGVSQSPRYKVAKRGQDVALRCDPISGHVSLFWYQQALGQGPEFLTYFQNEAQLDKSGLPSDRFFAERPEGSVSTLKIQRTQQEDSAVYLCASRFGTSGSSYEQYFGPGTRLTVT.

In this sample, this clone turned up once. The V call is TRBV9, the J call TRBJ2-5, with D tentatively TRBD2 (5 bases). The CDR3 loop spans 17 amino acids. The V end was cut by 0 bases, the J end by 1 base, with 16 bases between. Germline V gene data show CDR1 as SGDLS and CDR2 as YYNGEE. The CDR3 here is CASSVGNSGAAQETQYF. The CDR3 nucleotides are TGTGCCAGCAGCGTAGGGAACAGCGGAGCGGCCCAAGAGACCCAGTACTTC.

The V call is TRBV9, the J call TRBJ1-2; no definite D call. Trimming took 3 bases from V and 6 from J, leaving 21 bases between them. Germline-derived CDR1 and CDR2 are SGDLS and YYNGEE. The CDR3 runs 16 residues. The CDR3 nucleotides are TGTGCCAGCAGCGCACCGGGCCCCTGGGTGATCGATGGCTACACCTTC. It encodes CASSAPGPWVIDGYTF.

The rearrangement uses TRBV7-9 and TRBJ1-5; the D gene is possibly TRBD1 (5 bases). CDR1 SEHNR and CDR2 FQNEAQ come from the germline V gene (reference sequence). The CDR3 contains 17 residues. V shed 4 bases and J shed 3 bases, with 19 bases lying between them. This CDR3 is CASSSHPRDSPNQPQHF. The DNA of the CDR3 is TGTGCCAGCAGCTCGCACCCCAGAGACAGCCCCAATCAGCCCCAGCATTTT.

The chain couples TRBV9 to TRBJ2-1; TRBD2 matches at 7 bases. With V trimmed by 4 bases and J by 15 bases, 10 bases remained unmatched. Germline-derived CDR1 and CDR2 are SGDLS and YYNGEE. The CDR3 sequence is 12 residues long. The CDR3 DNA sequence: TGTGCCAGCAGCCCACTTGAGGCGGGAGTGTTCTTC. It encodes CASSPLEAGVFF.

The chain couples TRBV4-1 to TRBJ2-1, with TRBD2 matching over 11 bases. The J segment lost 3 bases and the V segment lost 5 bases, leaving 6 bases of the junction unmatched. The CDR3 runs to 16 residues. In germline, CDR1 is MGHRA, CDR2 YSYEKL. This CDR3 is CASSSGLAAYYNEQFF. DNA for the CDR3: TGCGCCAGCAGCTCGGGACTAGCGGCTTACTACAATGAGCAGTTCTTC.

This chain uses TRBV7-9 with TRBJ2-1; D is ambiguous. From germline, CDR1 is SEHNR and CDR2 FQNEAQ (reference sequence). With 6 bases removed from V and 7 bases from J, the gap between germline ends came to 7 bases. The length of the CDR3 is 11 residues. CDR3 DNA: TGTGCCAGCAGTCCCACGAATGAGCAGTTCTTC. The encoded protein is CASSPTNEQFF.

This chain connects TRBV5-1 to TRBJ1-2; a possible D gene is TRBD1 (5 bases). V was trimmed by 4 bases and J by 4 bases, leaving 17 bases between them. Germline CDR1 reads SGHRS; CDR2 reads YFSETQ. This CDR3 has 15 residues. CDR3 DNA sequence: TGCGCCAGCAGCGACGACAGTTTTGTCGCCTATGGCTACACCTTC. Amino acids: CASSDDSFVAYGYTF.

V and J are TRBV19 and TRBJ2-2, with D unresolved. The germline V gene encodes CDR1 LNHDA and CDR2 SQIVND (reference sequence). The CDR3 has 17 residues. V lost 6 bases and J 0 bases, leaving 17 bases between the germline ends. CDR3 amino acids: CASSQSDPRPNTGELFF. CDR3 in DNA: TGTGCCAGTAGCCAAAGTGACCCACGTCCGAACACCGGGGAGCTGTTTTTT.

The J gene is TRBJ2-1, the V gene TRBV11-2; D might be TRBD1 (6 bases). Trimming shortened V by 1 base and J by 10 bases, and 8 bases separated the two germline ends. This CDR3 has 12 amino acids. Germline CDR1 reads SGHAT; CDR2 reads FQNNGV. The CDR3: CASSLVGTEQFF. Written as DNA, the CDR3 is TGTGCCAGCAGCTTAGTTGGGACAGAGCAGTTCTTC. Filled out from reference TRBV11-2 and TRBJ2-1, the complete variable domain reads EAGVAQSPRYKIIEKRQSVAFWCNPISGHATLYWYQQILGQGPKLLIQFQNNGVVDDSQLPKDRFSAERLKGVDSTLKIQPAKLEDSAVYLCASSLVGTEQFFGPGTRLTVL.

The sample holds one count of this clone. The genes are TRBV6-6 and TRBJ2-7; 7 bases line up with TRBD1. The CDR3 length is 14 residues. V trimming: 6 bases; J trimming: 2 bases; junction bases outside the gene matches: 7. Germline-derived CDR1 and CDR2 are MNHNY and SVGAGI (reference sequence). The CDR3 sequence: CASRLTTGPYEQYF. The CDR3 region has the DNA TGTGCCAGCAGATTAACGACAGGGCCCTACGAGCAGTACTTC.

The V gene is TRBV29-1, the J gene TRBJ2-7; 12 bases are shared with TRBD2. CDR3 size: 15 residues. CDR1 SQVTM and CDR2 ANQGSEA come from the germline V gene. V lost 6 bases to trimming and J lost 3 bases; unmatched junction nucleotides: 9. CDR3 region: CSVPILAGGLYEQYF. In DNA, the CDR3 is TGCAGCGTCCCCATACTAGCGGGAGGACTCTACGAGCAGTACTTC.

V and J are TRBV29-1 and TRBJ2-4; no reliable D call. The CDR3 sequence is 14 residues long. Trimming shortened V by 3 bases and J by 3 bases, and 12 bases separated the two germline ends. The germline gives CDR1 SQVTM, CDR2 ANQGSEA. This chain's CDR3 is CSVDGRKDKNIQYF. The CDR3 DNA reads as TGCAGCGTTGATGGGCGAAAGGACAAAAACATTCAGTACTTC.

V usage is TRBV29-1 and J usage is TRBJ1-2, with TRBD1 as a possible D gene (5 bases). Germline assignment: CDR1 SQVTM and CDR2 ANQGSEA. V lost 4 bases and J 3 bases, leaving 6 bases between the germline ends. The CDR3 is 11 amino acids. The CDR3 DNA reads TGCAGCGTTGGGGGGGACTATGGCTACACCTTC. This gives the protein CSVGGDYGYTF.

This chain joins TRBV10-1 and TRBJ1-1; no reliable D call. The V end lost 6 bases, the J end lost 4 bases, and 12 bases lay between the germline ends. The germline CDR1 and CDR2 sequences are WNHNN and SYGVQD (reference sequence). This CDR3 has 13 residues. DNA for the CDR3: TGCGCCAGCAGCCCAGGTAGGACCACTGAAGCTTTCTTT. It encodes CASSPGRTTEAFF.

This chain connects TRBV7-9 to TRBJ2-7; 10 bases agree with TRBD1. Germline V gene data show CDR1 as SEHNR and CDR2 as FQNEAQ (reference sequence). Trimming removed 2 bases from V and 0 bases from J; junction bases left unmatched: 10. The CDR3 totals 18 residues. CDR3 protein: CASSLPRDRGHHSYEQYF. In nucleotides, the CDR3 is TGTGCCAGCAGCTTACCCCGAGACAGGGGGCACCACTCCTACGAGCAGTACTTC.

The CDR3 spells CASGGPSPYEQYF. In DNA, the CDR3 is TGTGCCAGCGGGGGGCCCTCTCCGTACGAGCAGTACTTC. The J gene is TRBJ2-7, the V gene TRBV27; TRBD1 or TRBD2 may be the D gene (6 bases each). From germline, CDR1 is MNHEY and CDR2 SMNVEV (reference sequence). The CDR3 spans 13 residues. The V end lost 8 bases, the J end lost 4 bases, and 15 bases lay between the germline ends.

J is TRBJ1-5 and V is TRBV4-1, with unresolved D. This CDR3 contains 15 residues. Germline V lookup: CDR1 MGHRA, CDR2 YSYEKL. Between the trimmed V and J ends, which lost 5 bases and 0 bases, there was a span of 11 bases. CDR3 sequence: CASSALKDSNQPQHF. The CDR3 DNA follows: TGCGCCAGCAGCGCGCTCAAAGATAGCAATCAGCCCCAGCATTTT.

The chain couples TRBV18 to TRBJ2-7; TRBD2 might be the D (5 bases). V dropped 4 bases and J dropped 0 bases, with 10 bases sitting between them. CDR1 KGHSH and CDR2 LQKENI come from the germline V gene. The CDR3 has 14 residues. CDR3 residues: CASSRAVSSYEQYF. The CDR3 coding sequence is TGTGCCAGCTCACGAGCGGTGAGCTCCTACGAGCAGTACTTC.

The rearrangement joins TRBV28 to TRBJ2-1, with D perhaps TRBD1 (5 bases). The V end was cut by 3 bases, the J end by 3 bases, with 9 bases between. Germline CDR1 and CDR2: MDHEN and SYDVKM. This CDR3 spans 14 amino acids. The CDR3 sequence: CASSLGQLYNEQFF. The CDR3 bases are TGTGCCAGCAGTTTGGGGCAGCTCTACAATGAGCAGTTCTTC.

The chain carries TRBV15 and TRBJ2-2; the D gene could be TRBD1 or TRBD2 (5 bases each). Germline loops: CDR1 LNHNV, CDR2 YYDKDF (reference sequence). The CDR3 contains 15 residues. The V end was cut by 1 base, the J end by 2 bases, with 8 bases between. The chain's CDR3 is CATSRGDGNTGELFF. DNA of the CDR3: TGTGCCACCAGCAGAGGGGACGGTAACACCGGGGAGCTGTTTTTT.

This chain uses TRBV7-9 with TRBJ2-7, with no clear D. This CDR3 is built from 12 residues. The ends were cut back, 3 bases at V and 2 bases at J, with 5 bases in the middle. Germline CDR1 and CDR2: SEHNR and FQNEAQ (reference sequence). The CDR3 DNA follows: TGTGCCAGCAGCTTCGAACCCTACGAGCAGTACTTC. This translates into CASSFEPYEQYF.